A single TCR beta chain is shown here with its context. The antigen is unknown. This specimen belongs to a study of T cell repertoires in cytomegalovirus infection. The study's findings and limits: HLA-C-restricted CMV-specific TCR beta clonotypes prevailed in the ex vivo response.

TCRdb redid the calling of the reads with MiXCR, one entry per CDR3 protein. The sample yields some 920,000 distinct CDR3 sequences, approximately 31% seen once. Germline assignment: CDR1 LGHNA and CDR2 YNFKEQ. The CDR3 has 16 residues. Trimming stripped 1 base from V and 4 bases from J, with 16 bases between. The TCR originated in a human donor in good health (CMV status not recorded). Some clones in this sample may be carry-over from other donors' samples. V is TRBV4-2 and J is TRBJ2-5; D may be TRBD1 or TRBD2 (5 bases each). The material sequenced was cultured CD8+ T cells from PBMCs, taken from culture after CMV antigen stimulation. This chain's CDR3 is CASSQGYEGFRETQYF. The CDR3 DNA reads TGTGCCAGCAGCCAAGGGTATGAGGGGTTTCGAGAGACCCAGTACTTC.